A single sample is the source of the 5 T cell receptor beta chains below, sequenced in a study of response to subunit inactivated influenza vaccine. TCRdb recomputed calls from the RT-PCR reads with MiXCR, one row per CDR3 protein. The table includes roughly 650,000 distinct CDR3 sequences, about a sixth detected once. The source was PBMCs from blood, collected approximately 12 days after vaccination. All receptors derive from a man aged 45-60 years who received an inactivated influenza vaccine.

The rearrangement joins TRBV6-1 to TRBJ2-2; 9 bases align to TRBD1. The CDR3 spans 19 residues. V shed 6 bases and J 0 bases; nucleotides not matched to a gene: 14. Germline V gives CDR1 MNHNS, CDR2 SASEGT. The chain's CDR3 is CASRLTGTGKGPNTGELFF. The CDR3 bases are TGTGCCAGCAGACTCACCGGGACAGGGAAGGGTCCGAACACCGGGGAGCTGTTTTTT.

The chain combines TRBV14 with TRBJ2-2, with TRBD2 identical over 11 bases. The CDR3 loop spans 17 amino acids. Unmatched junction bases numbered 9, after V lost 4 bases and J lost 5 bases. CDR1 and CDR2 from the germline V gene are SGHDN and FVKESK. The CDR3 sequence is CASSLTLAGVWTGELFF. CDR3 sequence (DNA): TGTGCCAGCAGCCTGACACTAGCGGGAGTATGGACCGGGGAGCTGTTTTTT.

The CDR3 nucleotides are TGTGCCAGCAGCTTATCGGGAGGATCCCTCTCCTACAATGAGCAGTTCTTC. It translates to CASSLSGGSLSYNEQFF. The chain recombines TRBV7-8 with TRBJ2-1; 7 bases align to TRBD2. This CDR3 is built from 17 residues. Germline V gives CDR1 SGHVS, CDR2 FQNEAQ. V shed 2 bases and J 0 bases; nucleotides not matched to a gene: 7.

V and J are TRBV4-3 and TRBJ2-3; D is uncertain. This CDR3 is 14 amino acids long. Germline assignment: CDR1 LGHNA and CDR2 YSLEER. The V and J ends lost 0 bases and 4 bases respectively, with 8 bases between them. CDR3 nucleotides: TGCGCCAGCAGCCAAGAGCCCCCCCCAGATACGCAGTATTTT. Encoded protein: CASSQEPPPDTQYF.

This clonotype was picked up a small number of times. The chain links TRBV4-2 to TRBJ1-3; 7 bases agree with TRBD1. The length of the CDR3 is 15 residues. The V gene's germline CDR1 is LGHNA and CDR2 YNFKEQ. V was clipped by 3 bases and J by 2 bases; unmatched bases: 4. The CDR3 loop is CASSQDRWAGNTIYF. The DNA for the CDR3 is TGTGCCAGCAGCCAGGACAGGTGGGCTGGAAACACCATATATTTT.